The 21 T cell receptor beta chains below were found in one sample sequenced in a study of blood T cell repertoires in COVID-19. Profiled with immunoSEQ multiplex PCR; TCRdb holds only in-frame clones, not every one. The data contain 230,000 or so clones, approximately 84% of them seen just once; the ten biggest clones take up under 5%. What was sequenced was peripheral blood. These receptors all come from a man in his fifties or sixties with active or convalescent COVID-19.

The rearrangement joins TRBV29-1 to TRBJ1-1; tentatively, D is TRBD1 (5 bases). The CDR3 loop spans 13 amino acids. The germline V gene has CDR1 SQVTM and CDR2 ANQGSEA. Trimming removed 6 bases from V and 2 bases from J, with 13 bases in between. CDR3 nucleotides: TGCAGCGTGGTCGGAGGGGCTAACACTGAAGCTTTCTTT. Translation: CSVVGGANTEAFF.

This clone was detected once. The gene calls are TRBV28 and TRBJ1-6; 7 bases are shared with TRBD1. Trimming at V came to 2 bases and at J to 13 bases, leaving 5 bases not matched to a gene. The length of the CDR3 is 13 residues. The V gene's germline CDR1 is MDHEN and CDR2 SYDVKM. CDR3 sequence: CASSLLTGVPLHF. CDR3 DNA: TGTGCCAGCAGTTTACTTACAGGGGTGCCCCTCCACTTT.

V gene TRBV2 combines with J gene TRBJ2-1; tentatively, D is TRBD2 (5 bases). Germline assignment: CDR1 SNHLY and CDR2 FYNNEI. V was trimmed by 6 bases and J by 4 bases, leaving 7 bases between them. There are 12 residues in the CDR3. CDR3 in DNA: TGTGCCAGCAGCACTAGATACAATGAGCAGTTCTTC. The encoded protein is CASSTRYNEQFF.

This rearrangement joins TRBV3-1 (or the pseudogene TRBV3-2) to TRBJ2-7, with TRBD2 matching 14 bases. There are 15 residues in the CDR3. The V gene's germline CDR1 is LGHDT and CDR2 YNNKEL (reference sequence). The junction had 3 bases not matched to a gene; V was cut back by 1 base and J by 7 bases. In DNA form, the CDR3 reads TGTGCCAGCAGCCAAGTGGGGACTAGCGGGAGTGAGCAGTACTTC. Translation: CASSQVGTSGSEQYF.

CDR3 bases: TGCGCCAGCAGCGCCGCTGGCGGGGCAATCACAGATACGCAGTATTTT. Translation gives CASSAAGGAITDTQYF. The rearrangement links TRBV5-1 to TRBJ2-3; tentative D call: TRBD2 (6 bases). The CDR3 contains 16 residues. The ends were cut back, 4 bases at V and 2 bases at J, with 17 bases in the middle. Germline CDR1 reads SGHRS; CDR2 reads YFSETQ.

The V and J genes are TRBV12-3 or TRBV12-4 and TRBJ2-3; D is possibly TRBD1 (6 bases). Trimming removed 6 bases from V and 2 bases from J, with 9 bases in between. CDR3 size: 13 residues. DNA of the CDR3: TGTGCCAGCAGCTTGGGGGCCACAGATACGCAGTATTTT. This sequence encodes CASSLGATDTQYF.

This chain joins TRBV9 and TRBJ2-3; 10 nucleotides agree with TRBD2. This CDR3 has 16 amino acids. V lost 2 bases, J lost 5 bases, and 8 bases stayed unmatched. The germline V gene encodes CDR1 SGDLS and CDR2 YYNGEE. In nucleotides, the CDR3 is TGTGCCAGCAGCGTGGTAGCGGGGGGCCAGGGAGATACGCAGTATTTT. This encodes CASSVVAGGQGDTQYF.

Worth noting for this clone: The same CDR3 also results from other DNA sequences found in this sample. The rearrangement uses TRBV28 and TRBJ1-3; perhaps TRBD1 as D (5 bases). This CDR3 is 13 amino acids long. Germline V gene sequence: CDR1 MDHEN, CDR2 SYDVKM. V dropped 5 bases and J dropped 2 bases, with 7 bases sitting between them. Here the CDR3 reads CASSTGPGNTIYF. CDR3 nucleotides: TGTGCCAGCAGTACAGGCCCTGGAAACACCATATATTTT.

The chain links TRBV7-2 to TRBJ2-7, with TRBD1 as a possible D gene (5 bases). The germline V and J ends were trimmed by 0 bases and 6 bases, with 12 bases remaining between them. Per germline, CDR1 SGHTA and CDR2 FQGNSA. This CDR3 is 14 amino acids long. This chain's CDR3 is CASSLAGQGSEQYF. DNA for the CDR3: TGTGCCAGCAGCTTAGCGGGGCAGGGTAGCGAGCAGTACTTC.

V is TRBV30 and J is TRBJ2-5; 8 bases line up with TRBD1. The V segment lost 8 bases and the J segment 5 bases; nucleotides outside the gene matches: 10. In germline, CDR1 is GTSNPN, CDR2 SVGIG (reference sequence). This CDR3 contains 13 residues. Here the CDR3 DNA reads TGTGCCGGATCAGGGGGCGCGGGGGAGACCCAGTACTTC. Translated: CAGSGGAGETQYF.

This chain links TRBV25-1 with TRBJ1-6; D ambiguous. The CDR3 has 14 amino acids. The ends were cut back, 3 bases at V and 2 bases at J, with 5 bases in the middle. CDR1 MGHDK and CDR2 SYGVNS come from the germline V gene. As DNA, the CDR3 is TGTGCCAGCAGTGATGGCACCTATAATTCACCCCTCCACTTT. Its translation is CASSDGTYNSPLHF.

The chain employs TRBV28 and TRBJ2-7; 10 bases line up with TRBD1. This CDR3 spans 14 amino acids. From germline, CDR1 is MDHEN and CDR2 SYDVKM. Unmatched junction bases numbered 9, after V lost 10 bases and J lost 3 bases. CDR3 sequence: CATRRRTGGYEQYF. In DNA, the CDR3 is TGTGCCACCAGACGCCGGACAGGGGGCTACGAGCAGTACTTC.

This rearrangement joins TRBV28 to TRBJ1-6; D remains unclear. Germline V CDR1 and CDR2: MDHEN, SYDVKM. This CDR3 region has 16 residues. Trimming pared 5 bases from V and 0 bases from J, leaving 11 bases between. The CDR3 sequence is CASSPSRSSYNSPLHF. The CDR3, as DNA: TGTGCCAGCAGTCCCTCACGGAGCTCCTATAATTCACCCCTCCACTTT. Looking up the rest from reference TRBV28 and TRBJ1-6 gives the full variable domain: DVKVTQSSRYLVKRTGEKVFLECVQDMDHENMFWYRQDPGLGLRLIYFSYDVKMKEKGDIPEGYSVSREKKERFSLILESASTNQTSMYLCASSPSRSSYNSPLHFGNGTRLTVT.

The chain links TRBV7-9 to TRBJ2-2; 8 nucleotides agree with TRBD1. The V gene's germline CDR1 is SEHNR and CDR2 FQNEAQ (reference sequence). The V and J ends lost 6 bases and 0 bases, in that order; junction bases with no gene match: 9. CDR3 size: 17 residues. The CDR3 loop is CASSLDRVVANTGELFF. For the CDR3, the DNA is TGTGCCAGCAGTTTGGACAGGGTCGTCGCGAACACCGGGGAGCTGTTTTTT. Using reference TRBV7-9 and TRBJ2-2 for the parts outside the CDR3, the full variable domain is DTGVSQNPRHKITKRGQNVTFRCDPISEHNRLYWYRQTLGQGPEFLTYFQNEAQLEKSRLLSDRFSAERPKGSFSTLEIQRTEQGDSAMYLCASSLDRVVANTGELFFGEGSRLTVL.

The genes are TRBV12-5 and TRBJ2-3, with 10 bases that match TRBD1. Germline CDR1 and CDR2: LGHNT and FRNRAP. Trimming removed 6 bases from V and 5 bases from J; junction bases left unmatched: 8. This CDR3 has 15 amino acids. This CDR3 is CASGTGQGDGDTQYF. CDR3 in DNA: TGTGCTAGTGGAACCGGACAGGGGGACGGAGATACGCAGTATTTT.

J is TRBJ2-2 and V is TRBV27; D may be TRBD1 (6 bases). The germline CDR1 and CDR2 sequences are MNHEY and SMNVEV (reference sequence). Trimming stripped 8 bases from V and 3 bases from J, with 10 bases between. CDR3 length: 13 residues. Here the CDR3 DNA reads TGTGCCAGCGGGACACTCTACACCGGGGAGCTGTTTTTT. Its protein product is CASGTLYTGELFF.

V is TRBV5-6 and J is TRBJ1-4, with D possibly TRBD1 on 6 matching bases. Trimming removed 4 bases from V and 3 bases from J, with 16 bases in between. CDR1 is SGHDT and CDR2 is YYEEEE in the germline V gene. The CDR3 extends over 16 amino acids. The CDR3 bases are TGTGCCAGCAGCATCGGACAGACCCTCTCTAATGAAAAACTGTTTTTT. Protein: CASSIGQTLSNEKLFF. The whole variable domain, remainder taken from reference TRBV5-6 and TRBJ1-4, is DAGVTQSPTHLIKTRGQQVTLRCSPKSGHDTVSWYQQALGQGPQFIFQYYEEEERQRGNFPDRFSGHQFPNYSSELNVNALLLGDSALYLCASSIGQTLSNEKLFFGSGTQLSVL.

This clone showed up just once. V and J are TRBV13 and TRBJ2-1; 10 bases line up with TRBD2. Germline CDR1 and CDR2: PRHDT and FYEKMQ (reference sequence). V lost 1 base and J lost 7; bases outside the gene matches: 7. This CDR3 is 16 amino acids long. CDR3 DNA: TGTGCCAGCAGCTTAGAGTTGAGCGGGGGGGCGAATGAGCAGTTCTTC. This sequence encodes CASSLELSGGANEQFF.

The gene calls are TRBV3-1 (or the pseudogene TRBV3-2) and TRBJ2-3, with D tentatively TRBD2 (6 bases). Trimming took 0 bases from V and 12 from J, leaving 13 bases between them. The germline gives CDR1 LGHDT, CDR2 YNNKEL (reference sequence). This CDR3 comprises 13 residues. CDR3: CASSQDQAGSQYF. The CDR3 nucleotides read TGTGCCAGCAGCCAAGATCAAGCGGGTTCCCAGTATTTT.

The V call is TRBV30, the J call TRBJ2-1, with 9 positions matching TRBD1. The CDR3 contains 16 residues. In germline, CDR1 is GTSNPN, CDR2 SVGIG (reference sequence). Trimming at V came to 0 bases and at J to 1 base, leaving 4 bases not matched to a gene. CDR3 in amino acids: CAWSVPDRGSYNEQFF. CDR3 nucleotides: TGTGCCTGGAGTGTCCCGGACAGGGGTTCCTACAATGAGCAGTTCTTC.

The chain employs TRBV27 and TRBJ2-4; D unclear. Germline V lookup: CDR1 MNHEY, CDR2 SMNVEV (reference sequence). Trimming took off 2 bases at V and 14 bases at J, with 16 bases between the two ends. The CDR3 spans 13 residues. In nucleotides, the CDR3 is TGTGCCAGCAGTTTACGGCCTCCGGCCAGGAAGTACTTC. It specifies CASSLRPPARKYF.